This T cell receptor beta chain comes out of a study of CD8+ T cells in alopecia areata. Study-wide findings and caveats: Within the top 100, expanded CD8+ clones significantly decreased with tofacitinib, as did scalp clonality.

Following RNA extraction, reverse transcription yielded cDNA that acted as the sequencing template. The assay was immunoSEQ multiplex PCR, and TCRdb's table has in-frame clones only and misses some. The table shows over 60,000 clones, with 35% to 55% occurring only once. This CDR3 comprises 14 residues. V lost 7 bases to trimming and J lost 5 bases; unmatched junction nucleotides: 7. Germline values: CDR1 MGHRA, CDR2 YSYEKL. Treatment defined: oral pan-JAK inhibitor, 5-10 mg twice daily. Peripheral blood, together with lesional scalp punch biopsies, was collected from alopecia areata patients. CD4+ and CD8+ T cells were sorted from PBMCs stained for CD3, CD4 and CD8. This clone was seen a single time. The antigen is undetermined.

The TCR comes from a human donor with alopecia areata. The chain employs TRBV4-1 and TRBJ1-1; 10 bases are shared with TRBD1. The sequencing here drew on CD8+ T cells sorted from blood, taken between weeks 36 and 40, from a patient treated with tofacitinib. Here the CDR3 DNA reads TGCGCCAGCACGGGGACAGGGGAGAGGACTGAAGCTTTCTTT. Its translation is CASTGTGERTEAFF.